This T cell receptor (beta chain) was profiled in a study of T-cell reconstitution after alpha-beta-depleted transplantation in children. General study findings and limits: Some patients' high day-60 TCRbeta diversity was attributed to recipient cells surviving conditioning. T-cell counts and diversity at one year post-transplant came mainly from newly produced T cells. Several hundred graft clones that had expanded were reportedly the source of alpha-beta T cells about two months after transplant.

The CDR3 is 14 amino acids. Trimming left V 3 bases short and J 7 bases short, with 13 bases between. The V gene's germline CDR1 is MNHEY and CDR2 SMNVEV (reference sequence). A TCRbeta library incorporating unique molecular identifiers was prepared. TCRdb analysed the PCR reads with MiXCR anew, one entry per CDR3 protein. The table lists a few hundred thousand distinct CDR3 sequences, over 25% of them singletons. This clonotype has just a few counts. Its antigen is as yet unknown. The V call is TRBV27, the J call TRBJ1-5; maybe TRBD1 (6 bases). The receptor's source is a boy less than two years old with Wiskott-Aldrich syndrome, due to receive a stem cell transplant. The sample was PBMCs, taken before TCRalphabeta/CD19-depleted stem cell transplant. The CDR3 spells CASSFQGLRQPQHF. DNA of the CDR3: TGTGCCAGCAGTTTTCAGGGGCTCAGGCAGCCCCAGCATTTT.